Shown below are 21 T cell receptor beta chains from a single sample sequenced in a study of OX40 agonist ivuxolimab in advanced cancers. TCRdb keeps only in-frame clones here, not all; method: immunoSEQ multiplex PCR. Of more than 70,000 clones in the sample, 85% to 90% are singletons; the top ten hold around 0.5%. Specimen: CD4+ or CD8+ T cells sorted from blood, collected in a trial of the OX40 agonist ivuxolimab. All receptors come from an adult with an advanced solid tumor such as melanoma, head and neck, liver or kidney cancer.

This chain joins TRBV28 and TRBJ1-1; D perhaps matches TRBD1 (5 bases). V lost 2 bases, J lost 4 bases, and 8 bases lay in between. Germline V gene sequence: CDR1 MDHEN, CDR2 SYDVKM. The CDR3 is 13 residues long. CDR3 protein: CASSLPGTTEAFF. DNA for the CDR3: TGTGCCAGCAGTTTACCCGGGACCACTGAAGCTTTCTTT.

This chain connects TRBV7-2 to TRBJ1-6; D is undetermined. The germline V gene encodes CDR1 SGHTA and CDR2 FQGNSA. This CDR3 spans 16 amino acids. V shed 4 bases and J shed 3 bases, with 13 bases lying between them. The CDR3, as DNA: TGTGCCAGCAGCTCCTCTTCGACGGACTATAATTCACCCCTCCACTTT. Translating gives CASSSSSTDYNSPLHF.

The chain employs TRBV6-6 and TRBJ1-5, with D unclear. Germline CDR1 reads MNHNY; CDR2 reads SVGAGI (reference sequence). This CDR3 is 15 amino acids long. Trimming took 0 bases from V and 3 from J, leaving 9 bases between them. CDR3 protein: CASSYSGKSNQPQHF. The CDR3 bases are TGTGCCAGCAGTTACTCAGGCAAATCCAATCAGCCCCAGCATTTT.

The V call is TRBV5-1, the J call TRBJ2-2; 9 bases align to TRBD1. The germline V gene encodes CDR1 SGHRS and CDR2 YFSETQ. The CDR3 sequence is 15 residues long. V gave up 4 bases and J gave up 0 bases; unmatched junction bases: 1. CDR3 region: CASSRTGANTGELFF. CDR3 nucleotide sequence: TGCGCCAGCAGCAGGACAGGGGCGAACACCGGGGAGCTGTTTTTT.

V usage is TRBV4-1 and J usage is TRBJ2-2; possibly TRBD2 for D (7 bases). The CDR3 loop spans 17 amino acids. V lost 2 bases and J 0 bases, leaving 13 bases between the germline ends. Germline V gene lookup returns CDR1 MGHRA and CDR2 YSYEKL. The CDR3 spells CASSQRSGDTNTGELFF. In DNA, the CDR3 is TGCGCCAGCAGCCAAAGGAGCGGGGACACGAACACCGGGGAGCTGTTTTTT.

This clone was counted only a few times. The V gene is TRBV5-1, the J gene TRBJ2-3; possible D gene TRBD1, 7 bases. The CDR3 is 14 residues long. V shed 2 bases and J shed 3 bases, with 10 bases lying between them. Germline loops: CDR1 SGHRS, CDR2 YFSETQ. The DNA of the CDR3 is TGCGCCAGCAGCTTTCAGGGGGGTACAGATACGCAGTATTTT. It is translated as CASSFQGGTDTQYF. Full variable domain (outside the CDR3, taken from reference TRBV5-1 and TRBJ2-3): KAGVTQTPRYLIKTRGQQVTLSCSPISGHRSVSWYQQTPGQGLQFLFEYFSETQRNKGNFPGRFSGRQFSNSRSEMNVSTLELGDSALYLCASSFQGGTDTQYFGPGTRLTVL.

This chain links TRBV18 with TRBJ1-2; 9 bases fit TRBD1. This CDR3 has 15 amino acids. Looked up from germline, CDR1 is KGHSH and CDR2 is LQKENI. The V segment lost 5 bases and the J segment 4 bases; nucleotides outside the gene matches: 8. CDR3: CASSLYRGPGYGYTF. CDR3 DNA sequence: TGTGCCAGCTCATTATACAGGGGGCCAGGCTATGGCTACACCTTC.

This clone was found a few times. The gene calls are TRBV18 and TRBJ2-7; the match to TRBD1 covers 9 bases. CDR1 is KGHSH, CDR2 LQKENI, per germline. V was clipped by 3 bases and J by 3 bases; unmatched bases: 6. The CDR3 is made up of 15 amino acids. The CDR3 loop is CASSPGTGSHYEQYF. DNA for the CDR3: TGTGCCAGCTCACCCGGGACAGGGTCGCACTACGAGCAGTACTTC.

The CDR3 DNA sequence: TGTGCCTGGAGTGTGAAACAGCAAACCGGGGAGCTGTTTTTT. It encodes CAWSVKQQTGELFF. The chain combines TRBV30 with TRBJ2-2; D gene unclear. The V and J ends lost 0 bases and 5 bases respectively, with 10 bases between them. From germline, CDR1 is GTSNPN and CDR2 SVGIG (reference sequence). The CDR3 loop spans 14 amino acids.

The chain employs TRBV5-6 and TRBJ1-2, with D uncertain. This CDR3 region has 15 residues. Deletions cut 4 bases from V and 0 bases from J, with 13 bases between. From germline, CDR1 is SGHDT and CDR2 YYEEEE. CDR3 sequence (DNA): TGTGCCAGCAGCCCCGGACGGGAAGCTAACTATGGCTACACCTTC. It specifies CASSPGREANYGYTF. Full variable domain (missing parts from reference TRBV5-6 and TRBJ1-2): DAGVTQSPTHLIKTRGQQVTLRCSPKSGHDTVSWYQQALGQGPQFIFQYYEEEERQRGNFPDRFSGHQFPNYSSELNVNALLLGDSALYLCASSPGREANYGYTFGSGTRLTVV.

The genes are TRBV27 and TRBJ1-2; no reliable D call. Per the germline V gene, CDR1 is MNHEY and CDR2 is SMNVEV (reference sequence). The CDR3 sequence is 15 residues long. With 1 base removed from V and 0 bases from J, the gap between germline ends came to 9 bases. This CDR3 is CASSLFSSANYGYTF. Written as DNA, the CDR3 is TGTGCCAGCAGTTTATTTTCCTCAGCTAACTATGGCTACACCTTC.

The chain recombines TRBV6-6 with TRBJ1-1; no definite D call. This CDR3 comprises 14 residues. V was cut by 0 bases and J by 1 base, with 6 bases left in between. CDR1 MNHNY and CDR2 SVGAGI come from the germline V gene (reference sequence). The CDR3 region is CASSYSGRNTEAFF. Here the CDR3 DNA reads TGTGCCAGCAGTTACTCGGGGAGGAACACTGAAGCTTTCTTT.

The rearrangement uses TRBV7-9 and TRBJ2-3; possibly TRBD2 for D (6 bases). The CDR3 contains 12 residues. Per the germline V gene, CDR1 is SEHNR and CDR2 is FQNEAQ (reference sequence). Trimming took off 5 bases at V and 7 bases at J, with 10 bases between the two ends. The CDR3 is CASSTDYNTQYF. The CDR3 DNA reads TGTGCCAGCAGCACGGACTACAATACGCAGTATTTT.

This clone was counted once. This chain uses TRBV4-1 with TRBJ1-2; D is possibly TRBD1 (6 bases). Germline values: CDR1 MGHRA, CDR2 YSYEKL. The CDR3 covers 16 residues. Trimming took off 0 bases at V and 2 bases at J, with 13 bases between the two ends. For the CDR3, the DNA is TGCGCCAGCAGCCAAGAGAGGGGCAGGGGCAACTATGGCTACACCTTC. Its translation is CASSQERGRGNYGYTF.

This clone was seen more than once but under ten times. The chain recombines TRBV7-9 with TRBJ1-2, with D hard to call. The CDR3 has 13 residues. Germline CDR1 is SEHNR and CDR2 is FQNEAQ (reference sequence). V lost 3 bases and J 1 base, leaving 6 bases between the germline ends. The DNA for the CDR3 is TGTGCCAGCAGCTTTAGCATTAACTATGGCTACACCTTC. Its protein is CASSFSINYGYTF.

The V gene is TRBV6-6, the J gene TRBJ1-6; 10 bases line up with TRBD1. This CDR3 has 15 amino acids. Germline CDR1 reads MNHNY; CDR2 reads SVGAGI (reference sequence). V lost 8 bases, J lost 9 bases, and 10 bases stayed unmatched. CDR3 loop: CASSPGQGVSSPLHF. CDR3 sequence (DNA): TGTGCCAGCTCCCCCGGACAGGGGGTCAGTTCACCCCTCCACTTT.

The chain is built from TRBV30 and TRBJ2-7, with D perhaps given as TRBD1 or TRBD2 (5 bases each). The germline gives CDR1 GTSNPN, CDR2 SVGIG (reference sequence). This CDR3 comprises 10 residues. The CDR3 DNA is TGTGCGTCAGAGGGGTACGAGCAGTACTTC. This translates into CASEGYEQYF.

The chain has TRBV28 and TRBJ1-1; D perhaps matches TRBD1 (6 bases). The ends were cut back, 2 bases at V and 6 bases at J, with 10 bases in the middle. Germline CDR1 and CDR2: MDHEN and SYDVKM. This CDR3 spans 13 amino acids. The CDR3 sequence is CASSLLGGPEAFF. The CDR3 coding sequence is TGTGCCAGCAGTTTACTGGGGGGGCCTGAAGCTTTCTTT.

The CDR3 nucleotides read TGTGCCAGCAGCTTAGAGGGACAGGGTCGGCAGTACTTC. Translated, it gives CASSLEGQGRQYF. The chain recombines TRBV11-3 with TRBJ2-7, with 9 positions matching TRBD1. The trim removed 0 bases at V and 9 bases at J, leaving 3 bases unmatched. The CDR3 totals 13 residues. Germline V CDR1 and CDR2: SGHNT, YENEEA.

The chain links TRBV30 to TRBJ2-7; perhaps TRBD2 as D (6 bases). The germline CDR1 and CDR2 sequences are GTSNPN and SVGIG (reference sequence). Trimming stripped 1 base from V and 2 bases from J, with 15 bases between. CDR3 size: 15 residues. This CDR3 reads CAWSEDGGFAYEQYF. DNA of the CDR3: TGTGCCTGGAGTGAGGACGGAGGGTTCGCCTACGAGCAGTACTTC.

This chain connects TRBV5-6 to TRBJ1-4; TRBD1 might be the D (5 bases). The ends were cut back, 4 bases at V and 0 bases at J, with 7 bases in the middle. CDR3 size: 14 residues. Germline-derived CDR1 and CDR2 are SGHDT and YYEEEE. CDR3 sequence: CASSRQPTNEKLFF. Written as DNA, the CDR3 is TGTGCCAGCAGCCGACAGCCAACTAATGAAAAACTGTTTTTT.